The 17 T cell receptor beta chains given below trace back to one sample, sequenced in a study of CD8+ T cells in alopecia areata. As the sequencing template, cDNA was produced by extracting RNA and reverse transcribing it. Assay used: immunoSEQ multiplex PCR; TCRdb lists only in-frame clones, some missing. The sample holds some 240,000 clones, more than 45% seen once. Treatment given: oral pan-JAK inhibitor, 5-10 mg twice daily. The sample in question was CD4+ T cells sorted from blood, obtained at week 4, from a patient treated with tofacitinib. The receptors originated from a human donor with alopecia areata.

This rearrangement joins TRBV29-1 to TRBJ2-2, with TRBD1 matching 10 bases. V shed 3 bases and J 4 bases; nucleotides not matched to a gene: 5. Germline CDR1 and CDR2: SQVTM and ANQGSEA. The CDR3 is made up of 15 amino acids. For the CDR3, the DNA is TGCAGCGTTGAGACAGGGGGCGTCACCACCGGGGAGCTGTTTTTT. Protein: CSVETGGVTTGELFF.

The sample holds one count of this clone. This chain joins TRBV7-9 and TRBJ1-2, with TRBD1 matching over 10 bases. The CDR3 is 14 residues long. V trimming: 3 bases; J trimming: 7 bases; junction bases outside the gene matches: 5. Germline CDR1 and CDR2: SEHNR and FQNEAQ (reference sequence). The DNA of the CDR3 is TGTGCCAGCAGCTTTCCGACAGGGGGCCTTGGCTACACCTTC. It yields the protein CASSFPTGGLGYTF.

This sequence joins TRBV7-2 and TRBJ2-3; 7 bases agree with TRBD2. There are 14 residues in the CDR3. In germline, CDR1 is SGHTA, CDR2 FQGNSA. Germline trimming cut 4 bases from V and 6 bases from J; bases unmatched to any gene: 7. The CDR3: CASSSSGAGDTQYF. CDR3 DNA: TGTGCCAGCAGCTCAAGCGGGGCCGGGGATACGCAGTATTTT.

This chain uses TRBV12-5 with TRBJ1-2, with no clear D. With 7 bases removed from V and 2 bases from J, the gap between germline ends came to 14 bases. CDR1 LGHNT and CDR2 FRNRAP come from the germline V gene. The CDR3 runs 14 residues. The CDR3 sequence is CASALGGINYGYTF. The CDR3 coding sequence is TGTGCTAGTGCTTTAGGCGGAATAAACTATGGCTACACCTTC.

In its sample, this clone was seen many times. In the same sample, other DNA sequences code for this CDR3. The V call is TRBV30, the J call TRBJ1-5, with D possibly being TRBD1 (5 bases). The CDR3 totals 13 residues. CDR1 and CDR2 (germline): GTSNPN, SVGIG (reference sequence). Trimming removed 1 base from V and 3 bases from J, with 7 bases in between. CDR3 sequence (DNA): TGTGCCTGGAGTGGGGGGGACAATCAGCCCCAGCATTTT. This sequence encodes CAWSGGDNQPQHF.

V and J are TRBV25-1 and TRBJ2-1; D is unclear. The CDR3 extends over 14 amino acids. The germline V and J ends were trimmed by 3 bases and 4 bases, with 10 bases remaining between them. Germline V CDR1 and CDR2: MGHDK, SYGVNS. The CDR3 spells CASSEPRSYNEQFF. CDR3 sequence (DNA): TGTGCCAGCAGTGAGCCTAGATCTTACAATGAGCAGTTCTTC. Full variable domain (outside the CDR3, taken from reference TRBV25-1 and TRBJ2-1): EADIYQTPRYLVIGTGKKITLECSQTMGHDKMYWYQQDPGMELHLIHYSYGVNSTEKGDLSSESTVSRIRTEHFPLTLESARPSHTSQYLCASSEPRSYNEQFFGPGTRLTVL.

The chain has TRBV30 and TRBJ2-3, with D hard to call. V lost 3 bases and J 8 bases, leaving 15 bases between the germline ends. The CDR3 length is 13 residues. The germline V gene encodes CDR1 GTSNPN and CDR2 SVGIG (reference sequence). CDR3 loop: CAWSGSARGTQYF. CDR3 bases: TGTGCCTGGAGCGGGTCAGCGCGAGGTACGCAGTATTTT.

CDR3 bases: TGTGCCAGCAGCGCAACAGGGGCGGGCACTGAAGCTTTCTTT. Translated: CASSATGAGTEAFF. The V gene is TRBV7-9, the J gene TRBJ1-1; 7 nucleotides match TRBD1. The V segment lost 5 bases and the J segment 4 bases; nucleotides outside the gene matches: 7. Germline loops: CDR1 SEHNR, CDR2 FQNEAQ (reference sequence). CDR3 size: 14 residues.

This clone was seen a handful of times. This sequence joins TRBV5-1 and TRBJ1-6, with D possibly TRBD1 on 5 matching bases. The CDR3 spans 14 residues. Germline lookup yields CDR1 SGHRS and CDR2 YFSETQ. Trimming left V 4 bases short and J 8 bases short, with 13 bases between. The CDR3 sequence is CASSHGTFDSPLHF. The CDR3 nucleotides are TGCGCCAGCAGCCACGGGACCTTCGATTCACCCCTCCACTTT.

This clone was seen a few times. The rearrangement uses TRBV2 and TRBJ1-1; maybe TRBD1 (6 bases). The CDR3 consists of 14 residues. V was shortened by 6 bases and J by 0 bases, with 11 bases between the two germline ends. Germline V CDR1 and CDR2: SNHLY, FYNNEI. CDR3 sequence: CASRGTLLNTEAFF. DNA of the CDR3: TGTGCCAGCAGGGGGACACTTTTGAACACTGAAGCTTTCTTT.

V and J are TRBV2 and TRBJ1-2; 8 nucleotides line up with TRBD1. CDR3 length: 16 residues. Per germline, CDR1 SNHLY and CDR2 FYNNEI. V lost 8 bases to trimming and J lost 1 base; unmatched junction nucleotides: 12. CDR3 sequence (DNA): TGTGCCAGCCGCGAAAAGACAGGGGCTATTAACTATGGCTACACCTTC. Its protein product is CASREKTGAINYGYTF.

The chain combines TRBV30 with TRBJ2-5; perhaps TRBD1 as D (5 bases). This CDR3 spans 15 amino acids. V was shortened by 2 bases and J by 1 base, with 14 bases between the two germline ends. Germline V gives CDR1 GTSNPN, CDR2 SVGIG (reference sequence). CDR3 coding DNA: TGTGCCTGGAGTTTGGGCCGACAGCTCCAAGAGACCCAGTACTTC. It specifies CAWSLGRQLQETQYF.

The rearrangement joins TRBV29-1 to TRBJ1-2; D is possibly TRBD1 (5 bases). The CDR3 totals 12 residues. V dropped 4 bases and J dropped 4 bases, with 10 bases sitting between them. Germline CDR1 SQVTM, CDR2 ANQGSEA. CDR3 nucleotide sequence: TGCAGCGTTGCGGGGGTCGTCTATGGCTACACCTTC. The encoded protein is CSVAGVVYGYTF.

The sample holds one count of this clone. This chain connects TRBV29-1 to TRBJ2-7; D is unclear. Trimming left V 0 bases short and J 2 bases short, with 14 bases between. The CDR3 consists of 15 residues. From germline, CDR1 is SQVTM and CDR2 ANQGSEA. In nucleotides, the CDR3 is TGCAGCGTTGAAGATCCCCTCTCTACCACCTACGAGCAGTACTTC. Its translation is CSVEDPLSTTYEQYF.

This clone has a single count. The J gene is TRBJ1-2, the V gene TRBV29-1; D uncertain. Germline CDR1 and CDR2: SQVTM and ANQGSEA. The V and J ends lost 4 bases and 8 bases respectively, with 5 bases between them. This CDR3 has 9 residues. The CDR3 is CSVGVGYTF. The CDR3 DNA sequence: TGCAGCGTTGGAGTCGGCTACACCTTC.

As regards this clone: Other DNA sequences in this sample translate to the same CDR3. The J gene is TRBJ1-5, the V gene TRBV30; tentative D call: TRBD1 (5 bases). Between the trimmed V and J ends, which lost 5 bases and 2 bases, there was a span of 10 bases. The CDR3 has 13 amino acids. Germline values: CDR1 GTSNPN, CDR2 SVGIG (reference sequence). The CDR3 DNA reads TGTGCCTGGTCGGACACTGGCAATCAGCCCCAGCATTTT. Residues: CAWSDTGNQPQHF.

This chain links TRBV7-2 with TRBJ1-1, with unresolved D. This CDR3 has 13 residues. Trimming took 8 bases from V and 0 from J, leaving 10 bases between them. The germline gives CDR1 SGHTA, CDR2 FQGNSA. The CDR3 is CASQREMNTEAFF. The CDR3, as DNA: TGTGCCAGCCAAAGGGAGATGAACACTGAAGCTTTCTTT.